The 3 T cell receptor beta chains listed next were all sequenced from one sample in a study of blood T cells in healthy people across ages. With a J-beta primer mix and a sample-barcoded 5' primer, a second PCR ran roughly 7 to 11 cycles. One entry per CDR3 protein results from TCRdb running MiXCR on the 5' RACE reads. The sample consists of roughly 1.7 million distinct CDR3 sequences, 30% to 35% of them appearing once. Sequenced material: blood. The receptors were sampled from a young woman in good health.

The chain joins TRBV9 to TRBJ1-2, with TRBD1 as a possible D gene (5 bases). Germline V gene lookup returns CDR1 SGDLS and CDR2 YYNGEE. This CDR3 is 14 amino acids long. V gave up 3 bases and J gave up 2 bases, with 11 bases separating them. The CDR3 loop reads CASSGAGTNYGYTF. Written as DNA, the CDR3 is TGTGCCAGCAGCGGGGCAGGGACGAACTATGGCTACACCTTC.

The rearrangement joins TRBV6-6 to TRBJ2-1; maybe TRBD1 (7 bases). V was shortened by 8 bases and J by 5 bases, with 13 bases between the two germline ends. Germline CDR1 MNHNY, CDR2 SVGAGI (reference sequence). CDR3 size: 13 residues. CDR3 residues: CASGRGVNNEQFF. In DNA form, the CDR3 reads TGTGCCAGCGGCAGGGGGGTAAACAATGAGCAGTTCTTC.

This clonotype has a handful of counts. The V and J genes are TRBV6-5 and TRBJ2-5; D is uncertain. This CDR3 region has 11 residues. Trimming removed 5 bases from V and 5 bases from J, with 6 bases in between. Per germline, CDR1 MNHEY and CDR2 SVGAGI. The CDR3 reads CASSKRETQYF. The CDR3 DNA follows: TGTGCCAGCAGTAAAAGGGAGACCCAGTACTTC.